The present T cell receptor (beta chain) was sequenced within a study of blood T cell repertoires in COVID-19. In the study overall: Sites across the United States, Italy and Spain contributed samples from acute and convalescent COVID-19. The analysed material was cDNA or gDNA that came from T cells, B-cell-depleted T cells, or PBMCs.

Repertoires were generated with immunoSEQ multiplex PCR, while TCRdb's copy carries only in-frame clones and drops some. Here the sample spans around 150,000 clones, 80% to 90% being singletons. Per the germline V gene, CDR1 is SGHNT and CDR2 is YENEEA. Between the trimmed V and J ends, which lost 5 bases and 1 base, there was a span of 15 bases. This CDR3 has 16 residues. The chain carries TRBV11-3 and TRBJ2-1; possibly TRBD1 for D (5 bases). The sequenced material came from peripheral blood. This receptor was taken from a woman older than 75 with acute or convalescent COVID-19. CDR3 sequence: CASSPMTVLSYNEQFF. CDR3 DNA: TGTGCCAGCAGCCCAATGACAGTCCTTTCCTACAATGAGCAGTTCTTC. The full variable domain, in which reference TRBV11-3 and TRBJ2-1 provide the parts outside the CDR3, is EAGVVQSPRYKIIEKKQPVAFWCNPISGHNTLYWYLQNLGQGPELLIRYENEEAVDDSQLPKDRFSAERLKGVDSTLKIQPAELGDSAVYLCASSPMTVLSYNEQFFGPGTRLTVL.